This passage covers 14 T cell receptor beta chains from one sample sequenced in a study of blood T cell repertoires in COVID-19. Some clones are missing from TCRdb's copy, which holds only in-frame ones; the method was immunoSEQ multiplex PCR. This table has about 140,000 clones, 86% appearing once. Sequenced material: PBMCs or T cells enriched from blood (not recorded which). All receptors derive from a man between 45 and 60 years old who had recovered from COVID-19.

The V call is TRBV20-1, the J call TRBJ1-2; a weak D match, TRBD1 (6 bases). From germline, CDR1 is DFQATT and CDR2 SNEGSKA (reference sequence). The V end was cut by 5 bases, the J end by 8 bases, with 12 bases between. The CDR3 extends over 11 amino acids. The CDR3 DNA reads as TGCAGTGCTTTCCACAGGGACGGCTACACCTTC. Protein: CSAFHRDGYTF.

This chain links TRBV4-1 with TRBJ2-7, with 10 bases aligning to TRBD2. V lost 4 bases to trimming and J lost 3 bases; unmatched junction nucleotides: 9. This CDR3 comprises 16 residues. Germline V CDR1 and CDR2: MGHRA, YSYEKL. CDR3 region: CASSPIHRTSGYEQYF. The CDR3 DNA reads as TGCGCCAGCAGCCCTATCCATCGGACTAGCGGCTACGAGCAGTACTTC.

CDR3 protein: CASSKTGWSGNTIYF. The CDR3 bases are TGTGCCAGCAGTAAGACAGGGTGGTCTGGAAACACCATATATTTT. The chain recombines TRBV6-5 with TRBJ1-3; 7 positions agree with TRBD1. This CDR3 region has 15 residues. Germline V lookup: CDR1 MNHEY, CDR2 SVGAGI. V was pared by 5 bases and J by 1 base, with 5 bases of the junction left unmatched.

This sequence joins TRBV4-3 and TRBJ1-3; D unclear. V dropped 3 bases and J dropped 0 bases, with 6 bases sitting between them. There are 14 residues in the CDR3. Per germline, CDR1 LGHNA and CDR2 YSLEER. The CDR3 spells CASSHGSSGNTIYF. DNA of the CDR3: TGCGCCAGCAGCCACGGGAGCTCTGGAAACACCATATATTTT.

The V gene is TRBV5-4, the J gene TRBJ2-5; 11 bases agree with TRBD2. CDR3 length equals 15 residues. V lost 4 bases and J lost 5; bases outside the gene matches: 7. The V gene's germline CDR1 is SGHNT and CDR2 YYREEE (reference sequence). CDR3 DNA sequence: TGTGCCAGCAGCCCACTAGCGGGGGCCCGCGAGACCCAGTACTTC. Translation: CASSPLAGARETQYF.

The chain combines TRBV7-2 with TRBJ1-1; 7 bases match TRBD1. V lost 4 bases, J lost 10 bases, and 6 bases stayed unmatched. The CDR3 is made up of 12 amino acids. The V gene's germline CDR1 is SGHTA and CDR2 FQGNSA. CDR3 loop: CASSSTQGVAFF. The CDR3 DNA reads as TGTGCCAGCAGCTCCACCCAGGGGGTAGCTTTCTTT.

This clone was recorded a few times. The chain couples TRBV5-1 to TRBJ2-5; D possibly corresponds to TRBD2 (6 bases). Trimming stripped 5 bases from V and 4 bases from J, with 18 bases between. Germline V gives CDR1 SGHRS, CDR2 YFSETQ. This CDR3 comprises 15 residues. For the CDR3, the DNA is TGCGCCAGCAGTCCAGTCGGGGGAACCGGAGAGACCCAGTACTTC. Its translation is CASSPVGGTGETQYF.

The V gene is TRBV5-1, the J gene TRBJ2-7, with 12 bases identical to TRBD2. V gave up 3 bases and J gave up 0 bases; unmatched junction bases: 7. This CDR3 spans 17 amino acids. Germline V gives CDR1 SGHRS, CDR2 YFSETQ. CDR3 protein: CASSSGLAGRFSYEQYF. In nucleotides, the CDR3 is TGCGCCAGCAGCTCGGGACTAGCGGGCCGATTCTCCTACGAGCAGTACTTC.

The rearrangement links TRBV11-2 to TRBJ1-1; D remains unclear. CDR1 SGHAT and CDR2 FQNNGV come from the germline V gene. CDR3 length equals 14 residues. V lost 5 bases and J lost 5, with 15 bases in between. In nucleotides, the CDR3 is TGTGCCAGCAGCCACATACGGGAAGGGACTGAAGCTTTCTTT. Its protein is CASSHIREGTEAFF.

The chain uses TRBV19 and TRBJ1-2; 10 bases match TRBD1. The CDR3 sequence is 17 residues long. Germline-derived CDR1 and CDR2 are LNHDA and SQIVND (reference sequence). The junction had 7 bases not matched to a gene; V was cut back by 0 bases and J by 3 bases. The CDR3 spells CASSIDLRGQGDYGYTF. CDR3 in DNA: TGTGCCAGTAGTATAGATCTCCGCGGACAGGGGGACTATGGCTACACCTTC.

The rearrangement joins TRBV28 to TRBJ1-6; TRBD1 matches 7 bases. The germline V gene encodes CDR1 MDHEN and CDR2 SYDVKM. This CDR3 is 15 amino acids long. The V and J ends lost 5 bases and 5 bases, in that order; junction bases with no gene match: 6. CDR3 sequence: CASSATGVHNSPLHF. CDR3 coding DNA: TGTGCCAGCAGTGCCACAGGGGTCCATAATTCACCCCTCCACTTT.

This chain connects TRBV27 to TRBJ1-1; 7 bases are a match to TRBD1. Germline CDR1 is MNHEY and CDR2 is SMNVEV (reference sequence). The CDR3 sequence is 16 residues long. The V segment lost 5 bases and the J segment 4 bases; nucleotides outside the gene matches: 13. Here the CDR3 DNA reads TGTGCCAGCAGTCAAGGACAGGCCCCCGGGGCCACTGAAGCTTTCTTT. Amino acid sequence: CASSQGQAPGATEAFF.

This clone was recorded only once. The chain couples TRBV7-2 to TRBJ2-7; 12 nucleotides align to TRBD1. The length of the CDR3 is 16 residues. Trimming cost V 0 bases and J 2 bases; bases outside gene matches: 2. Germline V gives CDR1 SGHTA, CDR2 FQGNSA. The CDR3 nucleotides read TGTGCCAGCAGCTTAGCGGGACAGGGGGCCCCCTACGAGCAGTACTTC. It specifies CASSLAGQGAPYEQYF.

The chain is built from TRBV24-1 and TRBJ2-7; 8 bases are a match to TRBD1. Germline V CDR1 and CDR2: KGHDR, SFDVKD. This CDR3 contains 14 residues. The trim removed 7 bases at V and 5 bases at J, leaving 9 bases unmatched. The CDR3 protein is CATSTGQDPHEQYF. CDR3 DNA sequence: TGTGCCACCAGCACGGGACAGGACCCCCACGAGCAGTACTTC.